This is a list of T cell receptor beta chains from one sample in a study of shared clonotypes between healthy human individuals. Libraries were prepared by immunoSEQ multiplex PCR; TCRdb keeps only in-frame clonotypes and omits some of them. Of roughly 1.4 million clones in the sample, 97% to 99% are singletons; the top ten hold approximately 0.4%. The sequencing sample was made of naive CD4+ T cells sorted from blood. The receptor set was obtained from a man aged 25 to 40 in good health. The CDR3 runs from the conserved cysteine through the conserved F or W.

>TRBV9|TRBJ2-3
CASSVRSFADTQYF
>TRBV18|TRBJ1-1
CASSPGAMNTEAFF
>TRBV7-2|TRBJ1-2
CASSLAHGSRHYGYTF
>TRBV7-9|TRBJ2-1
CASSLLPSNEQFF
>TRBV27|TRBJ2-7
CASSPRGRQGASEQYF
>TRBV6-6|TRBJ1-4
CASSNDEKLFF
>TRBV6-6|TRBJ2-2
CASSRPTTYTGELFF
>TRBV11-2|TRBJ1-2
CASSRTDRNYGYTF
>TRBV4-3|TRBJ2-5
CASSQGGGSGQETQYF
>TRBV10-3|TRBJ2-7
CAISEDVSTYEQYF
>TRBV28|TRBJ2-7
CASRRPGAVGSYEQYF
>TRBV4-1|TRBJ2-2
CASSQDKISPTGELFF
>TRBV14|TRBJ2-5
CASSRTGFLRQETQYF
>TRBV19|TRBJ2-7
CASSIRGHEQYF
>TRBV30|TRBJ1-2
CAWTLGDGYTF
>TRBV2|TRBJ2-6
CASSDSMGANVLTF
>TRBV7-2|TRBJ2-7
CASRTSTGIPPYEQYF
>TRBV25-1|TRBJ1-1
CASSGMGQEKTEAFF
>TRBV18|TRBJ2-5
CASSPSSGQETQYF
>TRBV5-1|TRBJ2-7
CASSWAPVAGGYEQYF
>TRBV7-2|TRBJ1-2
CASSLGMGREDGYTF
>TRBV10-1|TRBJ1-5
CASSDGTNQPQHF
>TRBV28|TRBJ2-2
CASSWDRGGELFF
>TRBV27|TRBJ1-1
CASSLRGANTEAFF
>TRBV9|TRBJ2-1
CASSGAVQGSLYNEQFF
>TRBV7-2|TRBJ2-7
CASSRLAGAFAYEQYF
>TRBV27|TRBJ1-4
CATSLRRENEKLFF
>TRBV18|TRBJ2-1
CASSPISGMSYNEQFF
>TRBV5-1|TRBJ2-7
CASSPIRGGRGSYEQYF
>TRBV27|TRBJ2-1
CASSLNMDAEQFF
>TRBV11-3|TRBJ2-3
CASSLGGSGPTDTQYF
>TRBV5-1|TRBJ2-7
CASSLTSGRSHEQYF
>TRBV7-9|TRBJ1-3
CASSLGVRDGNTIYF
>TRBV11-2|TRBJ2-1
CASSSQRPTTSGGYNEQFF
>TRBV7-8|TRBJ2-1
CASSSVLGSSYNEQFF
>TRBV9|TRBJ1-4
CASSVRDREEKLFF
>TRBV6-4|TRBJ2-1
CASSDSGGRGYNEQFF
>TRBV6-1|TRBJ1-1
CASSELLWKTEAFF
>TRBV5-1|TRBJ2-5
CASSLARFSLGETQYF
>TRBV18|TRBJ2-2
CASSVRGAGANTGELFF
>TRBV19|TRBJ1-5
CASQFRTGSNQPQHF
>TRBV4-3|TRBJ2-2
CASSQDLRANTGELFF
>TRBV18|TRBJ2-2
CASSPIDRAGELFF
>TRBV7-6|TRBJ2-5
CASSKRASGRVERETQYF
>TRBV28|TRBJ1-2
CASGQTGGDHGYTF
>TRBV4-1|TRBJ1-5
CASSQDPGNRGNQPQHF
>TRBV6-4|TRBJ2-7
CASSAREGDTYEQYF
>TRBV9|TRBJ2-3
CASSVGGGLFTDTQYF
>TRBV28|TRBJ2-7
CASSSPWGRTPYEQYF
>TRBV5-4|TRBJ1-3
CASSLGQVSDTIYF
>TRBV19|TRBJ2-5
CARTSEVTGGQETQYF
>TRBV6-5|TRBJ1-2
CASSRTGTGYGYTF
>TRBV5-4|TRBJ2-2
CASSFAQGRNTGELFF
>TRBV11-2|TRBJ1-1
CAIGGILNTEAFF